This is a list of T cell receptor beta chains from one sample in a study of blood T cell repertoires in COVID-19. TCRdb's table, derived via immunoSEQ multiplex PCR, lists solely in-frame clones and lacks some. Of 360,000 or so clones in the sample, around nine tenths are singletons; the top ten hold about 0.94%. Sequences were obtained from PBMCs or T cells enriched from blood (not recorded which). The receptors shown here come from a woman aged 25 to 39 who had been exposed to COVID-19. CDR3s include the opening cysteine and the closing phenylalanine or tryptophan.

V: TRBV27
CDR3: CASSRDRGSYEQYF

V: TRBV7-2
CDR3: CASSPRGKSGEQYF

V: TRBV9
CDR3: CASSDSSGEGSEQYF

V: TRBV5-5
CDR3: CASSFGRVDTGELFF

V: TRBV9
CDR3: CASSLGTAPYEQYF

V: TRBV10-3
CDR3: CAISDMAGNSPLHF

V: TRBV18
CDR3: CASRPGGDYGYTF

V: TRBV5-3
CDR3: CARSPYKTKRETQYF

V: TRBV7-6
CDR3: CASSLANRGDTGELFF

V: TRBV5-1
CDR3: CASSPEWSSPLHF

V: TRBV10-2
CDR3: CASSEPRLAGAEQFF

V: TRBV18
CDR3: CASSQIGQGINTEAFF

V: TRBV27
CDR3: CASSPDRTLLGYGYTF

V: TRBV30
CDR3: CAWSVRGDTEAFF

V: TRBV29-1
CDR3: CSVVQNYGYTF

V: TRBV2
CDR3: CASTPRVAQPQHF

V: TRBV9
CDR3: CASSPPGLTTWNTGELFF

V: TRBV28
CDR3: CASERLNQPQHF

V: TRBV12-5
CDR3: CASGGTGSRYF

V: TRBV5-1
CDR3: CASSRAGTSVNTGELFF

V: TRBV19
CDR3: CAVREIAKNIQYF

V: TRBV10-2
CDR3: CASSETRTGGQAGGKNEQFF

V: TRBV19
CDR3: CASNPGGTLYEQYF